Each of the 11 T cell receptor beta chains below was sequenced from the same sample in a study of cytotoxic CD8 clonotypes in ibrutinib-treated CLL. Produced via immunoSEQ multiplex PCR; TCRdb's table is partial and in-frame only. The table has 250,000 to 350,000 clones, 60% to 80% seen once. This specimen consisted of PBMCs, obtained at disease progression, from a patient treated with ibrutinib. Receptors were obtained from a human donor with chronic lymphocytic leukemia.

This clone was seen only once. The V and J genes are TRBV11-3 and TRBJ2-3; TRBD2 agrees at 9 bases. V gave up 1 base and J gave up 3 bases; unmatched junction bases: 11. CDR3 length: 18 amino acids. Germline V gene lookup returns CDR1 SGHNT and CDR2 YENEEA. DNA of the CDR3: TGTGCCAGCAGCTTAGGGCGGGGGGGCTTCGCGACGACAGATACGCAGTATTTT. This sequence encodes CASSLGRGGFATTDTQYF.

This chain connects TRBV14 to TRBJ2-2; D call uncertain. CDR3 length: 14 residues. V was shortened by 2 bases and J by 1 base, with 5 bases between the two germline ends. CDR1 SGHDN and CDR2 FVKESK come from the germline V gene. The CDR3 loop is CASSQRENTGELFF. The CDR3 DNA sequence: TGTGCCAGCAGCCAACGAGAGAACACCGGGGAGCTGTTTTTT.

The chain couples TRBV7-2 to TRBJ2-5; perhaps TRBD1 as D (5 bases). Germline CDR1 SGHTA, CDR2 FQGNSA. The V end lost 5 bases, the J end lost 5 bases, and 18 bases lay between the germline ends. There are 15 residues in the CDR3. CDR3 coding DNA: TGTGCCAGCAGCGAGGAGACAGCGACCTCGGAGACCCAGTACTTC. Translation gives CASSEETATSETQYF.

This clone showed up just once. This sequence joins TRBV7-6 and TRBJ2-7, with 13 bases fitting TRBD2. The CDR3 consists of 16 residues. CDR1 is SGHVS, CDR2 FNYEAQ, per germline. The V and J ends lost 1 base and 6 bases, in that order; junction bases with no gene match: 6. The CDR3 DNA reads TGTGCCAGCAGCTTAGGCGGACTAGCGGGAGTCGGCGAGCAGTACTTC. Amino acid sequence: CASSLGGLAGVGEQYF.

This clone was detected only a few times. The chain recombines TRBV5-4 with TRBJ2-5; D unclear. The CDR3 consists of 14 residues. Trimming took off 2 bases at V and 2 bases at J, with 10 bases between the two ends. Germline CDR1 reads SGHNT; CDR2 reads YYREEE (reference sequence). CDR3 in amino acids: CASSFVAYQETQYF. DNA for the CDR3: TGTGCCAGCAGCTTCGTTGCGTATCAAGAGACCCAGTACTTC.

The chain uses TRBV19 and TRBJ1-4; 8 positions agree with TRBD1. Per the germline V gene, CDR1 is LNHDA and CDR2 is SQIVND (reference sequence). V shed 8 bases and J 8 bases; nucleotides not matched to a gene: 19. The CDR3 contains 17 residues. CDR3 amino acids: CASAGQGSISVLEKLFF. CDR3 nucleotides: TGTGCCAGTGCTGGACAGGGTAGTATTTCGGTATTGGAAAAACTGTTTTTT.

V usage is TRBV5-1 and J usage is TRBJ2-1; unclear D gene. The CDR3 covers 14 residues. Germline-derived CDR1 and CDR2 are SGHRS and YFSETQ. Trimming pared 1 base from V and 7 bases from J, leaving 12 bases between. The DNA of the CDR3 is TGCGCCAGCAGCTTGAGGCTAGGGCCAAATGAGCAGTTCTTC. Translated: CASSLRLGPNEQFF.

J is TRBJ2-3 and V is TRBV9; the D is unclear. Germline CDR1 and CDR2: SGDLS and YYNGEE. The CDR3 is 15 residues long. Trimming cost V 0 bases and J 0 bases, with 8 bases left between them. Written as DNA, the CDR3 is TGTGCCAGCAGCGTAGGCCCTTACAGCACAGATACGCAGTATTTT. Its translation: CASSVGPYSTDTQYF.

V gene TRBV29-1 combines with J gene TRBJ2-1, with 9 bases lining up with TRBD2. This CDR3 has 15 amino acids. J lost 8 bases, V lost 2 bases, and 10 bases had no gene match. Per the germline V gene, CDR1 is SQVTM and CDR2 is ANQGSEA. In DNA form, the CDR3 reads TGCAGCGTTGAAAGGCGGGGGGGATGGGTGGATGAGCAGTTCTTC. As protein: CSVERRGGWVDEQFF.

The V gene is TRBV5-1, the J gene TRBJ2-5, with 7 bases that match TRBD2. J lost 9 bases, V lost 5 bases, and 19 bases had no gene match. The CDR3 is 16 residues long. Germline loops: CDR1 SGHRS, CDR2 YFSETQ. CDR3 loop: CASSRLLAGVSSAQYF. The CDR3 nucleotides are TGCGCCAGCAGTCGGTTATTGGCGGGAGTATCTAGTGCCCAGTACTTC.

V and J are TRBV6-6 and TRBJ1-2; a possible D gene is TRBD1 (5 bases). The CDR3 sequence is 13 residues long. Per the germline V gene, CDR1 is MNHNY and CDR2 is SVGAGI (reference sequence). Trimming removed 6 bases at V and 1 base at J, with 9 bases between. In DNA, the CDR3 is TGTGCCAGCAGGGCAGGGCTTAACTATGGCTACACCTTC. Protein: CASRAGLNYGYTF.